A selection of T cell receptor beta chains follows, all from one sample in a study of CD8+ T cells in alopecia areata. The repertoire was sequenced with immunoSEQ multiplex PCR; TCRdb's copy has only in-frame clones and lacks some. The sample records some 200,000 clones, roughly two fifths being singletons. The sample in question was CD4+ T cells sorted from blood, obtained between weeks 36 and 40, from a patient treated with tofacitinib. These receptors were taken from a human donor with alopecia areata. The CDR3 runs from the conserved cysteine through the conserved F or W. D genes are given only for firm matches. Part of the rows lack a size; the others show once, few, many or a class for expanded clones.

v_call	clone_size	d_call	j_call	cdr3_aa	cdr3_nt
TRBV29-1	few	.	TRBJ1-4	CSVKGGGADEKLFF	TGCAGCGTCAAAGGCGGGGGCGCCGATGAAAAACTGTTTTTT
TRBV4-3	.	.	TRBJ1-2	CASSQSQAGRGYTF	TGCGCCAGCAGCCAATCGCAGGCGGGTCGTGGCTACACCTTC
TRBV29-1	.	.	TRBJ1-2	CSVKGRGAPGGYTF	TGCAGCGTTAAAGGGAGGGGGGCCCCCGGTGGCTACACCTTC
TRBV5-1	.	.	TRBJ1-5	CASSLGVGQPQHF	TGCGCCAGCAGCTTGGGTGTCGGGCAGCCCCAGCATTTT
TRBV2	few	.	TRBJ2-1	CASSVGLAGGDEQFF	TGTGCCAGCAGTGTTGGACTAGCAGGGGGCGATGAGCAGTTCTTC
TRBV6-5	.	.	TRBJ1-2	CASSYSNRRDYGYTF	TGTGCCAGCAGTTACTCGAACCGCAGAGACTATGGCTACACCTTC
TRBV14	.	TRBD2	TRBJ2-1	CASSSIGGYNEQFF	TGTGCCAGCAGCTCTATCGGGGGGTACAATGAGCAGTTCTTC
TRBV14	few	.	TRBJ2-7	CASSQVGGPSYEQYF	TGTGCCAGCAGCCAAGTGGGCGGGCCATCCTACGAGCAGTACTTC
TRBV7-3	.	TRBD1	TRBJ2-2	CASSLGQGGGELFF	TGTGCCAGCAGCTTGGGACAGGGAGGCGGGGAGCTGTTTTTT
TRBV5-4	few	.	TRBJ2-5	CASSFTNYREETQYF	TGTGCCAGCAGCTTCACCAACTACAGGGAAGAGACCCAGTACTTC
TRBV6-1	.	TRBD2	TRBJ2-7	CASRRREGPYEQYF	TGTGCCAGCAGGAGACGGGAGGGACCCTACGAGCAGTACTTC
TRBV29-1	few	TRBD1	TRBJ2-5	CSVGATGGWETQYF	TGCAGCGTTGGAGCGACAGGGGGCTGGGAGACCCAGTACTTC
TRBV6-5	.	.	TRBJ1-4	CASSWADGGNEKLFF	TGTGCCAGCAGTTGGGCGGACGGAGGAAATGAAAAACTGTTTTTT
TRBV30	few	TRBD1	TRBJ1-5	CAWSGDRNQPQHF	TGTGCCTGGAGTGGGGACAGAAATCAGCCCCAGCATTTT
TRBV28	few	TRBD1	TRBJ2-4	CASQRTQGTKNIQYF	TGTGCCAGTCAGAGAACACAGGGGACCAAAAACATTCAGTACTTC
TRBV30	few	.	TRBJ2-7	CAWSVQAGSEQYF	TGTGCCTGGAGTGTACAGGCGGGAAGTGAGCAGTACTTC
TRBV19	.	.	TRBJ1-5	CASSISGFSNQPQHF	TGTGCCAGTAGTATTTCGGGGTTTAGCAATCAGCCCCAGCATTTT
TRBV30	few	.	TRBJ2-2	CAFGRDTGELFF	TGTGCCTTTGGACGGGACACCGGGGAGCTGTTTTTT
TRBV14	.	.	TRBJ1-4	CASSQVGQFNEKLFF	TGTGCCAGCAGCCAAGTTGGACAGTTTAATGAAAAACTGTTTTTT
TRBV30	.	TRBD2	TRBJ2-2	CAWRATSGDTGELFF	TGTGCCTGGAGAGCAACTAGCGGGGACACCGGGGAGCTGTTTTTT
TRBV30	.	TRBD2	TRBJ2-3	CAWSGGRADTQYF	TGTGCCTGGAGCGGCGGGAGGGCGGATACGCAGTATTTT
TRBV7-2	.	TRBD1	TRBJ1-2	CASSETGAENYGYTF	TGTGCCAGCAGTGAAACAGGGGCAGAAAACTATGGCTACACCTTC
TRBV14	once	.	TRBJ1-2	CASSQAQVSKGYTF	TGTGCCAGCAGCCAAGCTCAAGTTTCTAAGGGCTACACCTTC
TRBV29-1	.	.	TRBJ1-1	CSVVPGGNTEAFF	TGCAGCGTTGTCCCGGGGGGGAACACTGAAGCTTTCTTT
TRBV6-5	many	.	TRBJ1-2	CASSYGLGYTF	TGTGCCAGCAGTTACGGCCTTGGCTACACCTTC
TRBV5-1	.	TRBD1	TRBJ2-7	CASSPTSRGLHEQYF	TGCGCCAGCAGCCCTACCTCCAGGGGGCTCCACGAGCAGTACTTC
TRBV5-1	.	.	TRBJ2-2	CASSSMRTGELFF	TGCGCCAGCAGCTCGATGAGGACCGGGGAGCTGTTTTTT
TRBV2	many	.	TRBJ2-7	CASRFRVGEQYF	TGTGCCAGCAGGTTCAGGGTCGGGGAGCAGTACTTC
TRBV7-9	few	TRBD2	TRBJ2-1	CASSRTSGRGEQFF	TGTGCCAGCAGCCGGACTAGCGGGAGAGGTGAGCAGTTCTTC
TRBV30	.	TRBD1	TRBJ2-4	CACNRGHIQYF	TGTGCCTGTAACAGGGGACACATTCAGTACTTC